This TCR beta chain was recorded in a study of T cell responses to AZD1222 COVID-19 vaccine (dated by TCRdb to the early 2020s). Broadly, across the study: A total of over 230 trial participants underwent TCR sequencing, of whom 200 to 220 received two doses of AZD1222 and about 26 received two doses of the MenACWY control vaccine. Trial participants were enrolled into age subgroups of 18-55, 56-69 and 70-plus years, which contained about 150, 27 and 61 TCR-sequenced participants, respectively. Broad study findings and their caveats: Vaccine-associated CD4 TCRs spanned the whole spike protein, with dominant responses in regions 160-218 and 743-854. Conclusions about previously exposed vaccinees were limited because only five to seven AZD1222 recipients were SARS-CoV-2 seropositive at baseline. Most participants were white British and females outnumbered males, and the authors suggested that clonal diversity may have been underestimated. Nearly half of unique spike-specific TCRs reportedly recognized epitopes outside regions mutated in the B.1.351 and B.1.1.7 variants. A significant rise in spike-specific TCR breadth and depth was observed after two AZD1222 doses relative to day 0 and relative to MenACWY recipients. In the small 56-69-year group, the increase in depth fell short of significance, most likely because of low power. No day 14 peak-response samples were available, so repertoires were characterized only after the peak T cell response.

Looking up the germline V gene yields CDR1 SGHDT and CDR2 YYEEEE. V is pared back by 0 bases and J by 5 bases, with 10 bases lying between the germline termini. From its cysteine to its phenylalanine, the CDR3 spans 14 amino acids. The CDR3 DNA has 42 bases and is translated from base 1. Of note for this clone: Its target antigen remains unknown. It has no much larger one-base neighbor in the sample; base qualities were not kept.

Reading the label with the study, this specimen's time point is: about 28 days (+/-7) after the second vaccine dose. AZD1222 recipients whose second dose came at about 4 weeks and those whose second dose came at about 12 weeks were combined into one group, since spike-specific TCR depth and breadth did not differ between the two schedules. Vaccinee samples were obtained from the UK trials COV001 and COV002, which included a single-blind randomized controlled phase 2/3 trial of AZD1222 (ChAdOx1 nCoV-19) in healthy adults. For TCRbeta chain sequencing, PBMC samples from trial participants were taken at day 0 and at day 28 after the second dose. The CDR3 regions of human TCRbeta chains were analyzed by immunosequencing. The published analysis was carried out like this. Repertoire TCRs were checked for matches against a reference library of SARS-CoV-2-specific TCRs that had been generated using the MIRA antigen-specificity platform. Breadth was defined as the fraction of unique TCRs that were SARS-CoV-2-associated, and depth was defined as the fraction of total T cells that were SARS-CoV-2-associated. Using the MIRA data, each spike-specific TCR was mapped to the spike region that the TCR reacts to and placed in a CD4 or CD8 class. Log10-transformed breadth and depth values were compared by one-way ANOVA with Sidak's multiple comparisons tests. TCRdb re-hosts the immuneACCESS table, in-frame sequences only. Its copies lack some clones; in the studies checked, an unresolved V gene accounts for under half of them, and the cause for the rest is not known. V and J calls and clone size are as listed in that table; D and trimming were resolved from the DNA. This sample holds around 100,000 clones; around nine tenths were observed only once. The top ten clonotypes cover about 2.5% of the sample.

The chain is made from TRBV5-6 and TRBJ2-3; the best D guess is TRBD2, with 6 bases matching. The sample here was peripheral blood, taken 28 days after the second AZD1222 dose. This receptor was identified in an adult who received the AZD1222 COVID-19 vaccine. This receptor has the CDR3 CASSLDPGVDTQYF. The sequenced DNA: TGTGCCAGCAGCTTGGATCCGGGAGTAGATACGCAGTATTTT.